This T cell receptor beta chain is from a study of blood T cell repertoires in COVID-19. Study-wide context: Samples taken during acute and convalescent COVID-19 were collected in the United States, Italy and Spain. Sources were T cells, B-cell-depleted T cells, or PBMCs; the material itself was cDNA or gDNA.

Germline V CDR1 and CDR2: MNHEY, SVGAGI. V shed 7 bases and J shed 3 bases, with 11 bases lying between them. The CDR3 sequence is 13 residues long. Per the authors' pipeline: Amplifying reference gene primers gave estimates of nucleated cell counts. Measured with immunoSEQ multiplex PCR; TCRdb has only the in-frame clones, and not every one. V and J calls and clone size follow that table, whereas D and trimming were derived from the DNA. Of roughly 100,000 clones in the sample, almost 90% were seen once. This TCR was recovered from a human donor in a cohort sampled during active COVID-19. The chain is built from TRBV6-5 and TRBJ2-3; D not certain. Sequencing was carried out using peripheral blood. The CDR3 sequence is CASTRDKTDTQYF. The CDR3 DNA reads TGTGCCAGCACCCGAGACAAGACAGATACGCAGTATTTT.